Listed here is a single T cell receptor beta chain. Antigen: not known. The authors built TCR beta libraries using iRepertoire HTBI primers and Arm-PCR of CDR3 regions. TCRdb reprocessed the multiplex PCR reads with MiXCR, giving one entry per CDR3 protein. This table has about 220,000 distinct CDR3 sequences, about 19% appearing once. The data were taken from a study of regulatory T cells in long-lasting Graves disease. Per the germline V gene, CDR1 is SGHTA and CDR2 is FQGTGA. The CDR3 contains 17 residues. The J segment lost 2 bases and the V segment lost 0 bases, leaving 3 bases of the junction unmatched. Notes on the study in general: Favored usage of TRBV28, TRBJ1-2 and TRBJ2-5 was recorded in persistent disease.

The time point denotes: newly diagnosed GD, antithyroid drugs for less than 3 months. Generation of the TCR library employed RNA extracted from PBMCs. Graves' disease diagnoses used American Thyroid Association guidelines. These same data were also listed under a study on T cells in Graves' hyperthyroidism and ophthalmopathy. As reported in that work: The study defined stable Graves' hyperthyroidism as no ophthalmopathy progression within 18 months. Primed by the HTBI set, a first-round RT-PCR was run on the TCR CDR3.

The chain combines TRBV7-3 with TRBJ2-3, with 12 bases that match TRBD2. The specimen comprised peripheral blood mononuclear cells (PBMCs), sampled at new diagnosis, from a patient treated with antithyroid drugs. The clonotype comes from a woman in her twenties or thirties with Graves disease. The CDR3 coding sequence is TGTGCCAGCAGCTTAACGGCTAGCGGGGGGGTCACAGATACGCAGTATTTT. It yields the protein CASSLTASGGVTDTQYF.